The following is a T cell receptor (beta chain) sequence with its context. This sample stems from a study of blood T cell repertoires in COVID-19. On the study more broadly: The United States, Italy and Spain provided the acute and convalescent COVID-19 samples.

The data were produced by immunoSEQ multiplex PCR, yet TCRdb's version contains in-frame clones alone and is incomplete. The table has fewer than 350,000 clones, just over 90% seen once. V lost 1 base and J lost 4, with 10 bases in between. This CDR3 region has 14 residues. Germline V gene data show CDR1 as SEHNR and CDR2 as FQNEAQ (reference sequence). The sequencing input was PBMCs or T cells enriched from blood (not recorded which). The TCR originated in a woman in her 40s with acute COVID-19. The gene calls are TRBV7-9 and TRBJ1-1, with a possible D match to TRBD1 (5 bases). CDR3 nucleotides: TGTGCCAGCAGCTTAGTTCAGGGAGGCACTGAAGCTTTCTTT. Amino acid sequence: CASSLVQGGTEAFF.